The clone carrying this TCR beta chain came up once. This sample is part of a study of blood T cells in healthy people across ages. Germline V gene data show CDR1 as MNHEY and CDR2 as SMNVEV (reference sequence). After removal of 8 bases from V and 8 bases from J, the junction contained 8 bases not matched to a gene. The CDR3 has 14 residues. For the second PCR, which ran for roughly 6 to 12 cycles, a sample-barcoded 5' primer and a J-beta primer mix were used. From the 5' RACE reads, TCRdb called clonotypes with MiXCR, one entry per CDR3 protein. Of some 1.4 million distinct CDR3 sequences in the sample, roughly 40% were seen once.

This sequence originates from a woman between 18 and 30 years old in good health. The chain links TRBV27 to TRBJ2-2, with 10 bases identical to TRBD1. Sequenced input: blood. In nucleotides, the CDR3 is TGTGCCAGCTCCGGGACAGGGGAATCGGGGGAGCTGTTTTTT. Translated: CASSGTGESGELFF.